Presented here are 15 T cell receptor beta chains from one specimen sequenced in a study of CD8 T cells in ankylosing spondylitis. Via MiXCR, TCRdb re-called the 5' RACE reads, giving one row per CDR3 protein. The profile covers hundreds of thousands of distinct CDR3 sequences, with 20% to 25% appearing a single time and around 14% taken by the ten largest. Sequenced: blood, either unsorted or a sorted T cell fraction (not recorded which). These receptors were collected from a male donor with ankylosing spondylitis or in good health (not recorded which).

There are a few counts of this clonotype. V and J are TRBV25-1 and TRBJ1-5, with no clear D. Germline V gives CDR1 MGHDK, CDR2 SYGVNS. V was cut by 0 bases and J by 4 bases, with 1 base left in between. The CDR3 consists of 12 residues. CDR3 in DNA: TGTGCCAGCAGTGAATATAATCAGCCCCAGCATTTT. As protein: CASSEYNQPQHF.

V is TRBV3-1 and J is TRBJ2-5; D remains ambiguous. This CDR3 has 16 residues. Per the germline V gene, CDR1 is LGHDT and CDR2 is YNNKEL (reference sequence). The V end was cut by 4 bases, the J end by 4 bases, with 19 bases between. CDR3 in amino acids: CASSPTHVPPGETQYF. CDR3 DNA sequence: TGTGCCAGCAGCCCGACTCACGTCCCACCCGGAGAGACCCAGTACTTC.

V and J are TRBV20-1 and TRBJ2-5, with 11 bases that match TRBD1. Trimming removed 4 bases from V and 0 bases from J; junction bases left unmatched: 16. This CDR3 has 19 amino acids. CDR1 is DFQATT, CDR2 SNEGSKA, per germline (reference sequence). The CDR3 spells CSANVGRTGGWQYQETQYF. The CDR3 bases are TGCAGTGCTAACGTGGGGAGGACAGGGGGCTGGCAGTACCAAGAGACCCAGTACTTC.

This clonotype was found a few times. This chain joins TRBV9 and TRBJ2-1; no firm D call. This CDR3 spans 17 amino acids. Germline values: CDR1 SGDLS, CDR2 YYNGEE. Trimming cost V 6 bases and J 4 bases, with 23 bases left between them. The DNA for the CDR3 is TGTGCCAGCACCCCTACGACGGTCATGAGGTATTACAATGAGCAGTTCTTC. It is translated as CASTPTTVMRYYNEQFF.

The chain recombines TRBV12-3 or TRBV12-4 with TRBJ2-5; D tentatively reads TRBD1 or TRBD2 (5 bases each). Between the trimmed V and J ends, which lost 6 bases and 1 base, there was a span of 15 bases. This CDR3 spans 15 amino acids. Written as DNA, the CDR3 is TGTGCCAGCAGCCTTGAGGGACGGGGCCAAGAGACCCAGTACTTC. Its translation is CASSLEGRGQETQYF.

In DNA, the CDR3 is TGTGCCAGCATTAAAACGGGACAGGGGGCGATCTACGAGCAGTACTTC. Its translation: CASIKTGQGAIYEQYF. The chain links TRBV6-5 to TRBJ2-7; 12 bases match TRBD1. V dropped 7 bases and J dropped 3; count of bases not matched to a gene: 10. The CDR3 has 16 residues. Germline V gives CDR1 MNHEY, CDR2 SVGAGI.

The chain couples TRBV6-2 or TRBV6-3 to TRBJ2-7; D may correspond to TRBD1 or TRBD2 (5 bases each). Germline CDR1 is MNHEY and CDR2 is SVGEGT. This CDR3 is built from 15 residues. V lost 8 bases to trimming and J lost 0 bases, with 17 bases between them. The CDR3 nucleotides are TGTGCCAGCGTGAAAGGGGAGCCTCCCTCCTACGAGCAGTACTTC. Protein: CASVKGEPPSYEQYF.

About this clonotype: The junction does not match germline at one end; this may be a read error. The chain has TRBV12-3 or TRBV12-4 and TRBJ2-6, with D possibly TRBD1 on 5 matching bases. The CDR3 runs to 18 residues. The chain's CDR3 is CTSSSWTYSSSGANVLTF. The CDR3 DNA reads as TGTACCAGCAGTTCCTGGACATATTCGAGCTCTGGGGCCAACGTCCTGACTTTC.

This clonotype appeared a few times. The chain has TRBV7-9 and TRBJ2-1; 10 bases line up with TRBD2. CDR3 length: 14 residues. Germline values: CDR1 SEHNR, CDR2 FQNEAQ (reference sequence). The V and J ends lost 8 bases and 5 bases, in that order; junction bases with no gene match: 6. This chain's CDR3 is CASPGTSEHNEQFF. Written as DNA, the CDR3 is TGTGCCAGCCCCGGGACTAGCGAACACAATGAGCAGTTCTTC.

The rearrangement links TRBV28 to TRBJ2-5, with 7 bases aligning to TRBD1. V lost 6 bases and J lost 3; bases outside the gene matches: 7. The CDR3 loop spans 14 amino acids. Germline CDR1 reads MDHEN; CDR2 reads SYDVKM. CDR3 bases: TGTGCCAGCAGCCTCCCAGACAGGGAAGAGACCCAGTACTTC. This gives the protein CASSLPDREETQYF.

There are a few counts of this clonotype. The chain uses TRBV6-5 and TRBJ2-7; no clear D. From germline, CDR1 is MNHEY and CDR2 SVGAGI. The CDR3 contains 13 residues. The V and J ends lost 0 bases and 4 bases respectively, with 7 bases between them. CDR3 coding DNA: TGTGCCAGCAGTTACTCGAGCGCTTACGAGCAGTACTTC. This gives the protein CASSYSSAYEQYF.

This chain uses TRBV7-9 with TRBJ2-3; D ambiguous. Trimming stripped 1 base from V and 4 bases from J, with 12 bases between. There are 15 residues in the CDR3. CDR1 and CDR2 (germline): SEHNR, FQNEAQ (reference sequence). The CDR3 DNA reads TGTGCCAGCAGCTTAGTCGGTGGTGGACCAGATACGCAGTATTTT. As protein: CASSLVGGGPDTQYF.

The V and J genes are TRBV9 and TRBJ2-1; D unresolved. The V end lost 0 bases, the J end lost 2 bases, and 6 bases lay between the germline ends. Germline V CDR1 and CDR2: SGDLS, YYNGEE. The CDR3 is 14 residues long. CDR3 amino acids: CASSVETAYNEQFF. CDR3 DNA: TGTGCCAGCAGCGTAGAAACAGCCTACAATGAGCAGTTCTTC.

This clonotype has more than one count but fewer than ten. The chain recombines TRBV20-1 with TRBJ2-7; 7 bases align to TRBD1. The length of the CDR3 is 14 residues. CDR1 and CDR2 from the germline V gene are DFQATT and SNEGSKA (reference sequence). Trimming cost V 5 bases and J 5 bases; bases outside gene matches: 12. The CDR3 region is CSAGRTNRGHEQYF. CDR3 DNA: TGCAGTGCTGGAAGAACTAACAGGGGCCACGAGCAGTACTTC.

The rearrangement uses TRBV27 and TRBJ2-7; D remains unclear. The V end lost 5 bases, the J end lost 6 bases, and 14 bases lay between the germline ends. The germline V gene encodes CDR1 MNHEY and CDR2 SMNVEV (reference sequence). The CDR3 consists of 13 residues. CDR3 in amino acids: CASSRRGPSEQYF. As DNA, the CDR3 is TGTGCCAGCAGTCGCCGCGGCCCTAGCGAGCAGTACTTC.